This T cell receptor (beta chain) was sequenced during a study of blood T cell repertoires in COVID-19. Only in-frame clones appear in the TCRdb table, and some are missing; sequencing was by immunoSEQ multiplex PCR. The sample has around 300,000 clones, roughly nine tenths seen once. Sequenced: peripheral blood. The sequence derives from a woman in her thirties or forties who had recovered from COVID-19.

The CDR3 reads CASSNGQWPETQYF. CDR3 in DNA: TGTGCCAGCAGTAACGGACAGTGGCCAGAGACCCAGTACTTC. The chain links TRBV28 to TRBJ2-5; TRBD1 might be the D (6 bases). This CDR3 has 14 amino acids. CDR1 MDHEN and CDR2 SYDVKM come from the germline V gene. V lost 5 bases to trimming and J lost 4 bases, with 14 bases between them.